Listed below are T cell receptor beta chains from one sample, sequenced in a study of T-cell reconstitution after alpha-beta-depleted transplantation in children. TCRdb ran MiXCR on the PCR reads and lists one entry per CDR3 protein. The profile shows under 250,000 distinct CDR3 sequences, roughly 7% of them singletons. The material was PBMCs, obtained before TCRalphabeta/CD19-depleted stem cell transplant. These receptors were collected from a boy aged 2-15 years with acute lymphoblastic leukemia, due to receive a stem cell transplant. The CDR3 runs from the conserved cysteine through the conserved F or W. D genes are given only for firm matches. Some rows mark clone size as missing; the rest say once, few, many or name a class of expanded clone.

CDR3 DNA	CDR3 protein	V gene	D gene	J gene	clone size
TGTGCCAGCAGCCCGGACCTCGGCGGTGACTATGGCTACACCTTC	CASSPDLGGDYGYTF	TRBV4-2	-	TRBJ1-2	many
TGTGCCAGCACCCTTGAGAACACTGAAGCTTTCTTT	CASTLENTEAFF	TRBV28	-	TRBJ1-1	many
TGTGCCAGCAGTTTAGTGGGGGCGGACAATGAGCAGTTCTTC	CASSLVGADNEQFF	TRBV12-3/TRBV12-4	-	TRBJ2-1	many
TGTGCCAGCAGCCCGATCGGCAGGGGAGAGACCCAGTACTTC	CASSPIGRGETQYF	TRBV14	-	TRBJ2-5	once
TGTGCCAGCGGACTACTAGCGGGAGGACCAAATCCCACAGATACGCAGTATTTT	CASGLLAGGPNPTDTQYF	TRBV28	TRBD2	TRBJ2-3	-
TGTGCCAGCGCGAGGACGAGGTACAATCAGCCCCAGCATTTT	CASARTRYNQPQHF	TRBV6-1	-	TRBJ1-5	many
TGCAGTGCTAGTAGGGGAATACAGCACGAGCAGTACTTC	CSASRGIQHEQYF	TRBV20-1	-	TRBJ2-7	many
TGTGCCAGCGCCCTGACAGGGGATGAGCAGTTCTTC	CASALTGDEQFF	TRBV7-9	TRBD1	TRBJ2-1	many
TGTGCCAGCAGTTTCGCTAGCGGGGGCTCCACAGATACGCAGTATTTT	CASSFASGGSTDTQYF	TRBV28	TRBD2	TRBJ2-3	few
TGTGCCAGCACGGGGCTACAGGGTAGCTATGGCTACACCTTC	CASTGLQGSYGYTF	TRBV6-5	-	TRBJ1-2	many
TGTGCCAGCAGCTTGTCCGGGACTACCTTTCCTGAGCAGTTCTTC	CASSLSGTTFPEQFF	TRBV11-3	TRBD2	TRBJ2-1	many
TGTGCCAGCAGTAGATTGCGAGCTTTCTTT	CASSRLRAFF	TRBV28	-	TRBJ1-1	many
TGCGCCAGCGACGATGACAGGGGTGGTCAGCCCCAGCATTTT	CASDDDRGGQPQHF	TRBV10-2	TRBD1	TRBJ1-5	many
TGCGCCAGCAGTCCGGCAGGGCATAGCACAGATACGCAGTATTTT	CASSPAGHSTDTQYF	TRBV10-1	-	TRBJ2-3	many
TGTGCCAGCAGTTTGCAGGGCTCAGATACGCAGTATTTT	CASSLQGSDTQYF	TRBV28	-	TRBJ2-3	many
TGCGCCAGCAGCTTGAGATCGGGGGGGCTCTACAATGAGCAGTTCTTC	CASSLRSGGLYNEQFF	TRBV5-1	TRBD2	TRBJ2-1	many
TGCAGCGTCAGGTCGACCTACAATGAGCAGTTCTTC	CSVRSTYNEQFF	TRBV29-1	-	TRBJ2-1	many
TGTGCCAGCAGTTTATACGGCTCCTACGAGCAGTACTTC	CASSLYGSYEQYF	TRBV12-3/TRBV12-4	-	TRBJ2-7	many
TGTGCCAGCAGTTACCCCCGACAGGGCCACCCCAACATTCAGTACTTC	CASSYPRQGHPNIQYF	TRBV6-5	TRBD1	TRBJ2-4	many
TGCGCCAGCTCAGGACAGCCATCTAATGAAAAACTGTTTTTT	CASSGQPSNEKLFF	TRBV5-1	-	TRBJ1-4	few
TGTGCCAGCTTCTTGGCCCCAAATTGGGGGACAGAAACTACAACTAATGAAAAACTGTTTTTT	CASFLAPNWGTETTTNEKLFF	TRBV2	TRBD1	TRBJ1-4	-
TGTGCCAGCAGTCCTGACGGAGTAAGGGATACGCAGTATTTT	CASSPDGVRDTQYF	TRBV6-2/TRBV6-3	-	TRBJ2-3	many
TGCAGTGCTGGTTCAGGGGCGAGAGAAACAACTAATGAAAAACTGTTTTTT	CSAGSGARETTNEKLFF	TRBV20-1	-	TRBJ1-4	many
TGCGCCAGCTCGAGGGCGGGTGAGCAGTTCTTC	CASSRAGEQFF	TRBV5-1	-	TRBJ2-1	many
TGCGCCAGCAGCCCCCGGCCCCCGGCGTACACAGATACGCAGTATTTT	CASSPRPPAYTDTQYF	TRBV5-1	-	TRBJ2-3	many
TGTGCCAGCAGTTTGGGGGGGAAGAACACTGAAGCTTTCTTT	CASSLGGKNTEAFF	TRBV28	-	TRBJ1-1	many
TGCAGCGCCTTACGGGACAGGGACTCCTACGAGCAGTACTTC	CSALRDRDSYEQYF	TRBV29-1	TRBD1	TRBJ2-7	many
TGTGCCAGCAGCCAACCAGGGGGACTGTCTTCGGGTGGGGCCAACGTCCTGACTTTC	CASSQPGGLSSGGANVLTF	TRBV3-1	-	TRBJ2-6	-
TGCAGTGCTAGAAGGGACAGGGCCTCACCCCTCCACTTT	CSARRDRASPLHF	TRBV20-1	TRBD1	TRBJ1-6	few
TGTGCCAGCAGTGAGCCCCGCTCCTACAATGAGCAGTTCTTC	CASSEPRSYNEQFF	TRBV28	-	TRBJ2-1	many
TGTGCCAGCACTCGGAGACAGGGAGGGGCGATCGAGCAGTACTTC	CASTRRQGGAIEQYF	TRBV2	-	TRBJ2-7	-
TGCGCCAGCAGCTTGGGGGTGACGCAGGGTAATCAGCCCCAGCATTTT	CASSLGVTQGNQPQHF	TRBV5-1	-	TRBJ1-5	many
TGTGCCACCAGCAGAGATTTGGGGCTTGAGGCCATTCAGTACTTC	CATSRDLGLEAIQYF	TRBV15	-	TRBJ2-4	-
TGTGCCAGCAGCTTAAGGTTGGGACCTTATGGCTACACCTTC	CASSLRLGPYGYTF	TRBV5-5	-	TRBJ1-2	-
TGTGCCAGCAGTGAAGCTTACAATGAGCAGTTCTTC	CASSEAYNEQFF	TRBV25-1	-	TRBJ2-1	many
TGTGCCAGCAGCCCGCGACTAGCGGGGGGAGGGGCAGATACGCAGTATTTT	CASSPRLAGGGADTQYF	TRBV7-8	TRBD2	TRBJ2-3	many
TGCAGTGCTTCGACAGGGGGGAAATATGGCTACACCTTC	CSASTGGKYGYTF	TRBV20-1	TRBD1	TRBJ1-2	once
TGTGCCACCAGTATAGAGGACAGGGAACAAGAGACCCAGTACTTC	CATSIEDREQETQYF	TRBV15	TRBD1	TRBJ2-5	many
TGTGCCAGCTCACTCTCCGGGGCCAAAAACATTCAGTACTTC	CASSLSGAKNIQYF	TRBV18	-	TRBJ2-4	many
TGTGCCAGCAGCTTTGAAGGTTACAGCAATCAGCCCCAGCATTTT	CASSFEGYSNQPQHF	TRBV7-9	-	TRBJ1-5	many
TGCGCCAGCAGTCCTCCAGGGGGTTCGTACCAAGAGACCCAGTACTTC	CASSPPGGSYQETQYF	TRBV5-1	TRBD1	TRBJ2-5	many
TGCAGTGCTAGAGACCTCAGGGGGCTGGATGGCTACACCTTC	CSARDLRGLDGYTF	TRBV20-1	TRBD1	TRBJ1-2	many
TGTGCCATCAGTGAGCCCTCCCTTCAGGGTACTGGGGCCAACGTCCTGACTTTC	CAISEPSLQGTGANVLTF	TRBV10-3	-	TRBJ2-6	many
TGTGCCAGCAGCCCCTGGCTAGCGGGAGCCGACGGGGAGCTGTTTTTT	CASSPWLAGADGELFF	TRBV3-1	TRBD2	TRBJ2-2	many
TGTGCCAGCAGCTTAGTCAGGGGAGGAGAAAAACTGTTTTTT	CASSLVRGGEKLFF	TRBV7-2	-	TRBJ1-4	many
TGTGCCAGCAGCCAAGAACACAGCTCCTATAATTCACCCCTCCACTTT	CASSQEHSSYNSPLHF	TRBV3-1	-	TRBJ1-6	-
TGTGCCAGCAGCCAAGATAGCCCGACAGGTATGGGCGCAGATACGCAGTATTTT	CASSQDSPTGMGADTQYF	TRBV14	-	TRBJ2-3	few
TGTGCCAGCAGCATCGATAGACGGGGTCAGGCAGGAGCTTTCTTT	CASSIDRRGQAGAFF	TRBV7-8	-	TRBJ1-1	many
TGTGCCAGCACCGAATACGGAGAGACCCAGTACTTC	CASTEYGETQYF	TRBV28	-	TRBJ2-5	many
TGCGCCAGCAGAATAGCGGGCTGGAGAGATACGCAGTATTTT	CASRIAGWRDTQYF	TRBV5-1	TRBD2	TRBJ2-3	many
TGTGCCAGCAGCTTAACACACCTGGCAGGTGGAAACACCATATATTTT	CASSLTHLAGGNTIYF	TRBV5-5	-	TRBJ1-3	-
TGTGCCAGCAGTTTATCTGCTAGCGGGGACGTGTGGACAGATACGCAGTATTTT	CASSLSASGDVWTDTQYF	TRBV28	TRBD2	TRBJ2-3	few
TGTGCCAGCAGTATCAGACAGGGGGTCAATGAGCAGTTCTTC	CASSIRQGVNEQFF	TRBV28	TRBD1	TRBJ2-1	many
TGTGCCAGCAGTTACGGCCGCAGCACTGGGGCCAACGTCCTGACTTTC	CASSYGRSTGANVLTF	TRBV6-2/TRBV6-3	-	TRBJ2-6	-
TGTGCCAGCTCACCCACGTTGGAGGCCGGCCCCCAGCATTTT	CASSPTLEAGPQHF	TRBV18	-	TRBJ1-5	-